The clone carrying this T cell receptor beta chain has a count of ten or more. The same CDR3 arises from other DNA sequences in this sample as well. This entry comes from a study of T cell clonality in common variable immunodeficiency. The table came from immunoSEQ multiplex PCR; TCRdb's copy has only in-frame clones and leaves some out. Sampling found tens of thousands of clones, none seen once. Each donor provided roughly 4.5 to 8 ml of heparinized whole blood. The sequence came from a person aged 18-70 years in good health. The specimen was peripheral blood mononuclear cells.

The DNA read from the CDR3 is TGTGCCAGCAGTAGGGACAGGGGCCACGAG. It translates to CASSRDRGHE. The full CDR3 sequence reads CASSRDRGHEQYF. The V gene is TRBV5-4, the J gene TRBJ2-7, with TRBD1 matching 10 bases. With the read ending 3 residues before the CDR3 end, the germline J gene is used to fill in that end. This CDR3 is built from 13 residues. The V gene's germline CDR1 is SGHNT and CDR2 YYREEE (reference sequence). V shed 5 bases and J 5 bases; nucleotides not matched to a gene: 4.